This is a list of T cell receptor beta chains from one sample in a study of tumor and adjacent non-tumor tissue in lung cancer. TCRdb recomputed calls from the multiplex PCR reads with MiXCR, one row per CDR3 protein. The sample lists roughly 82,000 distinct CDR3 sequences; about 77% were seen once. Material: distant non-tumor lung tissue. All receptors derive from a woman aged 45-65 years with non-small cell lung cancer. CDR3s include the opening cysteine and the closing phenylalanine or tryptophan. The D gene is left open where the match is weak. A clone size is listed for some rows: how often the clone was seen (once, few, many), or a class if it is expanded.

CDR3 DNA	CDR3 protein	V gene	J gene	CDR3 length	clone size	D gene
TGCAGTACTAGAACAGGGGACGGCTACGAGCAATACTTC	CSTRTGDGYEQYF	TRBV20-1	TRBJ2-7	13	-	TRBD1
TGTGCCAGCGGTCGACAGACAGGGGGCGCAGATACGCAGTATTTT	CASGRQTGGADTQYF	TRBV6-1	TRBJ2-3	15	many	TRBD1
TGCACCAGCAGTCGGGGGGAGGACACTGAAGCTTTCTTT	CTSSRGEDTEAFF	TRBV5-1	TRBJ1-1	13	-	-
TGCGCCAGCAGCCCAATGGGGCTTAGGGATGAGCAGTTCTTC	CASSPMGLRDEQFF	TRBV11-1	TRBJ2-1	14	-	-
TGTGGCAGTAGTCCGCCATTGAACACTGAAGCTTTCTTT	CGSSPPLNTEAFF	TRBV19	TRBJ1-1	13	-	-
TGTGCCGACAGCATAAACAGGGAAGATACGCAGTATTTT	CADSINREDTQYF	TRBV11-1	TRBJ2-3	13	-	-
TGTGCCAGCAGCCCGGGACCGGGCGGAAACTATGACTACACCTTC	CASSPGPGGNYDYTF	TRBV11-2	TRBJ1-2	15	-	-
TGTGCCAGCAACCTAGGGGTCCTACCTAGCACAGATACGCAGTATTTT	CASNLGVLPSTDTQYF	TRBV11-2	TRBJ2-3	16	once	-
TGTGGCAGCGGCCTTACGGACACTGCCTGCGAGCAGTACTTC	CGSGLTDTACEQYF	TRBV11-2	TRBJ2-7	14	-	-
TGTGCCTCCAGCAGAGGAAGCTCCTACAATGAGCAGTTCTTC	CASSRGSSYNEQFF	TRBV15	TRBJ2-1	14	-	-
TGTGCCAGGAGTTTGGTAAGAATTGAAGCTTCCTTT	CARSLVRIEASF	TRBV6-1	TRBJ1-1	12	-	-
TGTGCCAGCAGCCAAACCCGGACAGCATCCAATGAGCGGTTCTTC	CASSQTRTASNERFF	TRBV4-2	TRBJ2-1	15	-	-
TGTGCCAGCTGCTACACCTGGGAAGTTACGCAGTATTTT	CASCYTWEVTQYF	TRBV6-5	TRBJ2-3	13	-	-
TGTGCCAGTAACGCCCAGCCTCAGGGGGTCTTGAACAATGAGCAGCTCTTC	CASNAQPQGVLNNEQLF	TRBV19	TRBJ2-1	17	-	TRBD1
TGTGCCAGCAGCCAAGTTAATGTGGAATACAATGAGCAGTTCTTC	CASSQVNVEYNEQFF	TRBV4-2	TRBJ2-1	15	many	-
TGTGCCAGCAGCCTTCGGGGGACTAGTCTGGACTACAATGAGCAGTTCTTC	CASSLRGTSLDYNEQFF	TRBV4-2	TRBJ2-1	17	medium-sized	TRBD2
TGCGCCAGCAGCCAAGTAGGGACAGCTCTTAGCAATCAGCCCCATCATTTT	CASSQVGTALSNQPHHF	TRBV4-1	TRBJ1-5	17	-	TRBD1
TGTGCCAGCATCTTGGACAGAGGAAGAGATACGCAGTATTTT	CASILDRGRDTQYF	TRBV28	TRBJ2-3	14	-	-
TGTGCCATCAGGCCCGTGACTAACGGGATCACCGGGGAGCTGTTTTTT	CAIRPVTNGITGELFF	TRBV10-3	TRBJ2-2	16	-	-
TGTGCCAGCAGCGTAACAGGGTCGAAGGTCAATGAGCAGTTCTTC	CASSVTGSKVNEQFF	TRBV11-2	TRBJ2-1	15	-	-
TGTGCCAGCAGTTTTCAAGGCCCCGGACAAGGTAGCCAGCCCCAGCATTTT	CASSFQGPGQGSQPQHF	TRBV6-5	TRBJ1-5	17	-	-
TGCAGTGCTAGGGGGGTGAACTATAATTCACCCCTCCACTTT	CSARGVNYNSPLHF	TRBV20-1	TRBJ1-6	14	-	-
TGTGCCAGCAGGGCTACGGACAGGGGGCTGACTGAAGTTTTCTTT	CASRATDRGLTEVFF	TRBV7-9	TRBJ1-1	15	-	TRBD1